This T cell receptor beta chain was identified during a study of CD8+ T cells in alopecia areata. RNA extraction and reverse transcription yielded cDNA as sequencing template. Data came from immunoSEQ multiplex PCR; TCRdb stores just in-frame clones and leaves some out. This sample has 140,000 to 150,000 clones, with less than 70% found just once. Treatment meaning: oral pan-JAK inhibitor, 5-10 mg twice daily. Separation by sorting yielded CD4+ and CD8+ T cells from PBMCs. The sample consisted of CD8+ T cells sorted from blood, taken at week 4, from a patient treated with tofacitinib. This clonotype was sampled from a human donor with alopecia areata.

The CDR3 coding sequence is TGTGCCAGCGGAGAAGGACAGGGGACCTACGAGCAGTACTTC. Translation gives CASGEGQGTYEQYF. This chain links TRBV6-5 with TRBJ2-7, with 9 bases identical to TRBD1. The length of the CDR3 is 14 residues. Trimming removed 8 bases from V and 2 bases from J; junction bases left unmatched: 7. In germline, CDR1 is MNHEY, CDR2 SVGAGI.